One sample yielded the 20 T cell receptor beta chains listed below, sequenced in a study of radiation and T cells in renal cell carcinoma. Method: immunoSEQ multiplex PCR; TCRdb's copy keeps in-frame clones and lacks some. This repertoire shows approximately 140,000 clones, approximately 87% found once; its top ten account for around 21%. This sample's time point: baseline pretreatment blood. Treatment denoted: 15 Gy SBRT to primary tumor, nephrectomy 4 weeks later. This specimen was blood, taken from a patient whose treatment included radiotherapy and nephrectomy. The receptor set was obtained from a woman in her forties or fifties with renal cell carcinoma.

The V gene is TRBV27, the J gene TRBJ2-6; D remains ambiguous. CDR3 length: 15 amino acids. Germline V gives CDR1 MNHEY, CDR2 SMNVEV (reference sequence). V was cut by 2 bases and J by 2 bases, with 7 bases left in between. As DNA, the CDR3 is TGTGCCAGCAGTTTAAAGGGTGCTGGGGCCAACGTCCTGACTTTC. Protein product: CASSLKGAGANVLTF.

The chain is built from TRBV2 and TRBJ2-7; D unclear. The germline CDR1 and CDR2 sequences are SNHLY and FYNNEI. This CDR3 spans 13 amino acids. The V end was cut by 8 bases, the J end by 8 bases, with 19 bases between. The CDR3 spells CASLVSPLNQQYF. The CDR3 bases are TGTGCCAGCCTCGTATCTCCGTTGAATCAGCAGTACTTC.

This chain connects TRBV13 to TRBJ2-5, with D perhaps matching TRBD2 (5 bases). The CDR3 runs to 14 residues. The V gene lost 7 bases and the J gene lost 8 bases, with 20 bases spanning the gap. The germline CDR1 and CDR2 sequences are PRHDT and FYEKMQ (reference sequence). The CDR3 sequence is CASTSQAQAPTQYF. CDR3 coding DNA: TGTGCCAGCACTAGCCAGGCCCAGGCTCCCACCCAGTACTTC.

The genes are TRBV2 and TRBJ1-3; D may be TRBD1 (5 bases). The V end was cut by 5 bases, the J end by 4 bases, with 15 bases between. The length of the CDR3 is 15 residues. Germline V gene sequence: CDR1 SNHLY, CDR2 FYNNEI. The DNA of the CDR3 is TGTGCCAGCAGTCTGACAGTGGTCTCGGGAAACACCATATATTTT. As protein: CASSLTVVSGNTIYF. Combining the CDR3 with reference TRBV2 and TRBJ1-3 gives the whole variable domain EPEVTQTPSHQVTQMGQEVILRCVPISNHLYFYWYRQILGQKVEFLVSFYNNEISEKSEIFDDQFSVERPDGSNFTLKIRSTKLEDSAMYFCASSLTVVSGNTIYFGEGSWLTVV.

The rearrangement links TRBV5-1 to TRBJ1-1, with no clear D. Germline V gene lookup returns CDR1 SGHRS and CDR2 YFSETQ. V lost 3 bases and J lost 0, with 6 bases in between. The CDR3 spans 13 residues. CDR3 in DNA: TGCGCCAGCAGCTCCTCCCTGAACACTGAAGCTTTCTTT. This codes for CASSSSLNTEAFF.

The chain carries TRBV6-5 and TRBJ1-2; D uncertain. The germline V gene encodes CDR1 MNHEY and CDR2 SVGAGI. CDR3 length: 15 residues. Deletions cut 6 bases from V and 4 bases from J, with 18 bases between. The CDR3 is CASRTQGSRVYGYTF. The CDR3 DNA is TGTGCCAGCAGGACACAAGGTTCAAGAGTCTATGGCTACACCTTC.

The genes are TRBV5-1 and TRBJ2-7; D is undetermined. Germline V gene data show CDR1 as SGHRS and CDR2 as YFSETQ. V was trimmed by 4 bases and J by 3 bases, leaving 17 bases between them. There are 15 residues in the CDR3. CDR3 DNA sequence: TGCGCCAGCAGCCTCAATATCTACCAACGCTACGAGCAGTACTTC. Its protein product is CASSLNIYQRYEQYF.

The J gene is TRBJ2-2, the V gene TRBV10-3; D remains unclear. The CDR3 is 14 amino acids. Germline V gene sequence: CDR1 ENHRY, CDR2 SYGVKD. Between the trimmed V and J ends, which lost 5 bases and 2 bases, there was a span of 9 bases. The CDR3 spells CAISRQENTGELFF. The CDR3 nucleotides read TGTGCCATCAGTCGGCAGGAAAACACCGGGGAGCTGTTTTTT.

CDR3 in amino acids: CASSLYLGADSNQPQHF. The CDR3 DNA reads as TGTGCCAGCAGCTTATATTTGGGAGCAGATAGCAATCAGCCCCAGCATTTT. The chain joins TRBV7-9 to TRBJ1-5; D unresolved. The CDR3 contains 17 residues. Trimming removed 2 bases from V and 0 bases from J, with 14 bases in between. Germline-derived CDR1 and CDR2 are SEHNR and FQNEAQ (reference sequence).

The chain is built from TRBV6-5 and TRBJ1-1; 8 nucleotides line up with TRBD1. J was trimmed by 1 base and V by 6 bases; bases with no gene match: 4. CDR1 and CDR2 from the germline V gene are MNHEY and SVGAGI. CDR3 length: 14 residues. CDR3 sequence (DNA): TGTGCCAGCAGATTCCAGGGGGCGAACACTGAAGCTTTCTTT. Translated: CASRFQGANTEAFF.

This rearrangement joins TRBV5-1 to TRBJ2-1; no definite D call. V was shortened by 5 bases and J by 1 base, with 13 bases between the two germline ends. Germline CDR1 reads SGHRS; CDR2 reads YFSETQ. The CDR3 is 15 residues long. The CDR3 is CASSTAPSSYNEQFF. The CDR3 DNA reads as TGCGCCAGCAGTACAGCGCCCTCTTCCTACAATGAGCAGTTCTTC. The full variable domain, completed using reference TRBV5-1 and TRBJ2-1, is KAGVTQTPRYLIKTRGQQVTLSCSPISGHRSVSWYQQTPGQGLQFLFEYFSETQRNKGNFPGRFSGRQFSNSRSEMNVSTLELGDSALYLCASSTAPSSYNEQFFGPGTRLTVL.

V gene TRBV7-2 combines with J gene TRBJ1-1; 7 nucleotides match TRBD1. Germline assignment: CDR1 SGHTA and CDR2 FQGNSA. Unmatched junction bases numbered 8, after V lost 2 bases and J lost 5 bases. There are 15 residues in the CDR3. DNA for the CDR3: TGTGCCAGCAGCTTACAGGGGGTAGGTAATACTGAAGCTTTCTTT. It encodes CASSLQGVGNTEAFF.

The J gene is TRBJ1-5, the V gene TRBV7-9; D unresolved. Trimming took 4 bases from V and 7 from J, leaving 11 bases between them. The CDR3 is made up of 13 amino acids. The germline V gene has CDR1 SEHNR and CDR2 FQNEAQ (reference sequence). The CDR3 sequence is CASSSRVNQPQHF. The CDR3 nucleotides are TGTGCCAGCAGCTCAAGGGTAAACCAGCCCCAGCATTTT.

The gene calls are TRBV2 and TRBJ1-1; the D gene is possibly TRBD1 (5 bases). There are 13 residues in the CDR3. Germline V gene sequence: CDR1 SNHLY, CDR2 FYNNEI. V was pared by 8 bases and J by 6 bases, with 16 bases between. This chain's CDR3 is CASFRGATAEAFF. CDR3 DNA sequence: TGTGCCAGCTTTAGAGGGGCTACGGCTGAAGCTTTCTTT. Drawing the rest from reference TRBV2 and TRBJ1-1, the complete variable domain is EPEVTQTPSHQVTQMGQEVILRCVPISNHLYFYWYRQILGQKVEFLVSFYNNEISEKSEIFDDQFSVERPDGSNFTLKIRSTKLEDSAMYFCASFRGATAEAFFGQGTRLTVV.

The chain joins TRBV29-1 to TRBJ2-2; D gene ambiguous. This CDR3 region has 16 residues. Germline V gene lookup returns CDR1 SQVTM and CDR2 ANQGSEA. Trimming shortened V by 4 bases and J by 1 base, and 16 bases separated the two germline ends. The CDR3 sequence is CSVVPRLGGNTGELFF. For the CDR3, the DNA is TGCAGCGTTGTGCCCCGATTAGGCGGGAACACCGGGGAGCTGTTTTTT.

The CDR3 region has the DNA TGCGCCAGCAGCTTGGAAGTCTGGGGCGATGAGCAGTTCTTC. Its protein product is CASSLEVWGDEQFF. The chain recombines TRBV5-1 with TRBJ2-1; possible D gene TRBD1, 5 bases. Trimming shortened V by 0 bases and J by 8 bases, and 12 bases separated the two germline ends. Germline lookup yields CDR1 SGHRS and CDR2 YFSETQ. The length of the CDR3 is 14 residues.

The chain employs TRBV4-3 and TRBJ1-2, with a possible D match to TRBD1 (5 bases). This CDR3 spans 14 amino acids. Trimming left V 0 bases short and J 11 bases short, with 16 bases between. From germline, CDR1 is LGHNA and CDR2 YSLEER. The CDR3: CASSQDLLAGLYTF. The CDR3 DNA sequence: TGCGCCAGCAGCCAAGATCTGTTGGCAGGGCTTTACACCTTC.

This chain connects TRBV4-2 to TRBJ1-5, with D unclear. With 0 bases removed from V and 1 base from J, the gap between germline ends came to 13 bases. The CDR3 sequence is 17 residues long. Germline V gives CDR1 LGHNA, CDR2 YNFKEQ. The DNA of the CDR3 is TGTGCCAGCAGCCAAGAATCCGGAGAGTTGAGCAATCAGCCCCAGCATTTT. Its protein product is CASSQESGELSNQPQHF.

V is TRBV5-1 and J is TRBJ1-2, with TRBD1 matching 9 bases. The CDR3 is 15 amino acids. Germline trimming cut 0 bases from V and 3 bases from J; bases unmatched to any gene: 3. Germline lookup yields CDR1 SGHRS and CDR2 YFSETQ. CDR3 nucleotide sequence: TGCGCCAGCAGCTTGGGACAGGGGGTGCACTATGGCTACACCTTC. Protein: CASSLGQGVHYGYTF.

The CDR3 DNA is TGCGCCAGCAGCTTGGTTGGGGGGCAGACCCAGTACTTC. Amino acid sequence: CASSLVGGQTQYF. The V and J genes are TRBV5-1 and TRBJ2-5, with D perhaps given as TRBD1 or TRBD2 (6 bases each). Germline V CDR1 and CDR2: SGHRS, YFSETQ. The V gene lost 0 bases and the J gene lost 6 bases, with 9 bases spanning the gap. The CDR3 length is 13 residues.